A selection of T cell receptor beta chains follows, all from one sample in a study of identifying expanded T cells in peripheral blood. Libraries were prepared by immunoSEQ multiplex PCR; TCRdb keeps only in-frame clonotypes and omits some of them. The sample carries about 100,000 clones, around 88% recorded once. Material for sequencing was blood. These receptors were collected from a person between 18 and 69 years old in good health. CDR3s include the opening cysteine and the closing phenylalanine or tryptophan. The D gene is left open where the match is weak. Expanded clones get a size class; other rows say once, few or many, or leave the size out.

d_call j_call v_call clone_size cdr3_nt cdr3_aa
NA TRBJ1-1 TRBV15 NA TGTGCCACCAGCAGAGATCCCCACAGGAACACTGAAGCTTTCTTT CATSRDPHRNTEAFF
NA TRBJ2-2 TRBV13 once TGTGCCAGCAGCTTATGGGGAGCTGGCGGGGAGCTGTTTTTT CASSLWGAGGELFF
NA TRBJ2-3 TRBV29-1 NA TGCAGCGTTGAGGTCCAGACAGATACGCAGTATTTT CSVEVQTDTQYF
NA TRBJ1-2 TRBV18 once TGTGCCAGCTCACCTGAGGCAGGGATTGGCTATGGCTACACCTTC CASSPEAGIGYGYTF
TRBD1 TRBJ1-2 TRBV11-2 NA TGTGCCAGCAGCGCCGCCGGGACAGCCTATGGCTACACCTTC CASSAAGTAYGYTF
NA TRBJ1-5 TRBV9 NA TGTGCCAGCAGCCCCCCGCGGATCAGGGCCCAGCATTTT CASSPPRIRAQHF
TRBD2 TRBJ2-7 TRBV19 NA TGTGCCAGTAGTCCACGGCGGGGGGCGAGCGAGCAGTACTTC CASSPRRGASEQYF
NA TRBJ1-1 TRBV27 once TGTGCCAGCATCAGGGGTGGCACTGAAGCTTTCTTT CASIRGGTEAFF
NA TRBJ2-1 TRBV6-4 NA TGTGCCAGCAGTGACACCCTTCTAGGGAAAAATGAGCAGTTCTTC CASSDTLLGKNEQFF
NA TRBJ2-5 TRBV29-1 NA TGCAGCGTGGGGGGACAGCAAGAGACCCAGTACTTC CSVGGQQETQYF
TRBD1 TRBJ1-2 TRBV6-5 few TGTGCCAGCAGCTCGCGGGGACAGGGGGACTATGGCTACACCTTC CASSSRGQGDYGYTF
TRBD1 TRBJ1-2 TRBV18 NA TGTGCCAGCTCACCGACTGGACAGGGGATGGGAGCCTATGGCTACACCTTC CASSPTGQGMGAYGYTF
TRBD2 TRBJ2-5 TRBV7-2 NA TGTGCCAGCAGCTTTTCCGGGACTAGTCGGGGTATATCCCAGTACTTC CASSFSGTSRGISQYF
NA TRBJ1-2 TRBV6-5 NA TGTGCCAGCAGTTATAGCGTTGAAGGGCGAGGCTACACCTTC CASSYSVEGRGYTF
TRBD1 TRBJ2-7 TRBV11-1 once TGTGCCAGCAGTTTATGGGACAGGGGGCTCGTCGAGCAGTACTTC CASSLWDRGLVEQYF
NA TRBJ2-3 TRBV2 NA TGTGCCAGCAGTGAATCCCCCCGGGTTTCTCATCTCGCAGATACGCAGTATTTT CASSESPRVSHLADTQYF
TRBD2 TRBJ2-1 TRBV7-8 NA TGTGCCAGCAGCTTAGGTCTGGCTAGCGGGGGTAATGAGCAGTTCTTC CASSLGLASGGNEQFF
NA TRBJ2-2 TRBV28 NA TGTGCCAGCAGCAGGCGAGGGGCGCCCACCGGGGAGCTGTTTTTT CASSRRGAPTGELFF
TRBD1 TRBJ1-1 TRBV14 NA TGTGCCAGCAGCCATGGGACAGGGGGCGGAACTGAAGCTTTCTTT CASSHGTGGGTEAFF
NA TRBJ1-4 TRBV5-6 NA TGTGCCAGCAGCTCGGCCGGGGCCGTTAATGAAAAACTGTTTTTT CASSSAGAVNEKLFF
NA TRBJ2-3 TRBV18 NA TGTGCCAGCTCACCAGGGCCAGGGGGCACAGATACGCAGTATTTT CASSPGPGGTDTQYF
TRBD1 TRBJ2-7 TRBV6-5 NA TGTGCCAGCAGTGGCTCCGGGACAGGGTATTACGAGCAGTACTTC CASSGSGTGYYEQYF
TRBD2 TRBJ2-5 TRBV7-2 NA TGTGCCAGCAGCCCAAGCTTAGCGGGGGGGCTAGAGACCCAGTACTTC CASSPSLAGGLETQYF
NA TRBJ1-2 TRBV4-3 NA TGCGCCAGCAGCCTCGTGGGACTCGGACGTGGCTACACCTTC CASSLVGLGRGYTF
NA TRBJ2-7 TRBV11-2 NA TGTGCCAGCAGCTTCCAATCTAACCCTTACGAGCAGTACTTC CASSFQSNPYEQYF
NA TRBJ1-5 TRBV6-1 NA TGTGCCAGCAGTGAAGAGAGGTATAGCAATCAGCCCCAGCATTTT CASSEERYSNQPQHF
NA TRBJ2-3 TRBV5-1 NA TGCGCCAGCAGCCGTGGCGGGAGCACAGATACGCAGTATTTT CASSRGGSTDTQYF